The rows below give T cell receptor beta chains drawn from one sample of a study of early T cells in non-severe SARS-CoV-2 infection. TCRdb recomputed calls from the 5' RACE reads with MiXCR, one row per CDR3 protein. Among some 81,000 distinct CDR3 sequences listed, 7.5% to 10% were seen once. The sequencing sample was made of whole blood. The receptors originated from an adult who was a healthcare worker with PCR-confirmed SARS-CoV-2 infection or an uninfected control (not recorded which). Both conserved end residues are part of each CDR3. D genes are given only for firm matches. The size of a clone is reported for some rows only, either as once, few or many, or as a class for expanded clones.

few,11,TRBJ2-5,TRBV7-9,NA,TGTGCAGCCTCCCGGGAAGAGACCCAGTACTTC,CAASREETQYF
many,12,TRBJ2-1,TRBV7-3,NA,TGTGCCAGCAGCTTAGGGAACGATGAGCAGTTCTTC,CASSLGNDEQFF
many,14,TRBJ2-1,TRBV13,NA,TGTGCCAGCAGCCCGAGGACCACATACAATGAGCAGTTCTTC,CASSPRTTYNEQFF
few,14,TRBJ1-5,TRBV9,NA,TGTGCCAGCAGCGTAGAACCCGGGAATCAGCCCCAGCATTTT,CASSVEPGNQPQHF
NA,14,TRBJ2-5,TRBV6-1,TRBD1,TGTGCCAGCGTGGGAACAGGGGCCCGGAAGACCCAGTACTTC,CASVGTGARKTQYF
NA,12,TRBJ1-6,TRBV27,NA,TGTGCCAGCAGTTTGATGCGGTCACCCCTCCACTTT,CASSLMRSPLHF
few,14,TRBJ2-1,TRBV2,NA,TGTGCCAGCAGAAGAACAACTAGTCGCAATGAGCAGTTCTTC,CASRRTTSRNEQFF
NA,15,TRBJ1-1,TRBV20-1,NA,TGCAGTGCTAGGTTATTCGAAAGACCCAACACTGAAGCTTTCTTT,CSARLFERPNTEAFF
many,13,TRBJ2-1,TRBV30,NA,TGTGCCTGGAGTGTAAGGTCTTACGGTGAGCAGTTCTTC,CAWSVRSYGEQFF
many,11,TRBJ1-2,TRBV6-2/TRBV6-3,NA,TGTGCCAGCAGTCCTTCGTATGGCTACACCTTC,CASSPSYGYTF
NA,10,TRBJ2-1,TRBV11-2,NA,TGTGCCAGCAGCTCCGTAAAGCAGTTCTTC,CASSSVKQFF
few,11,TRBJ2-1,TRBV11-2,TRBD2,TGTGCCAGCAGCTCCGGGACTAGGAAGTTCTTC,CASSSGTRKFF
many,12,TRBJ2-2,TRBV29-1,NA,TGCAGCGTTGGGATAAACACCGGGGAGCTGTTTTTT,CSVGINTGELFF
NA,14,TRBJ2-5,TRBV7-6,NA,TGTGCCAGCAGCTTAGGTCGGGCGGAAGAGACCCAGTACTTC,CASSLGRAEETQYF
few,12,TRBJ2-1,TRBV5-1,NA,TGCGCCAGCAGCTTGGTGCTCCGTGAGCAGTTCTTC,CASSLVLREQFF
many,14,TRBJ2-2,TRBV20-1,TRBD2,TGCAGTGCCAACACCGGACTAGCCGGCGGGGAGCTGTTTTTT,CSANTGLAGGELFF
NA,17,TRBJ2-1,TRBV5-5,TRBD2,TGTGCCAGCAGCCGCTACCTACTAGCGGGATCCTACAATGAGCAGTTCTTC,CASSRYLLAGSYNEQFF
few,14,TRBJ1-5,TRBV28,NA,TGTGCCAGCATCGGGGAGGGGGAGAATCAGCCCCAGCATTTT,CASIGEGENQPQHF
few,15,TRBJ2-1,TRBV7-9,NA,TGTGCCAGCAGCTTAGCGGGTAGCTTCGAGATTGAGCAGTTCTTC,CASSLAGSFEIEQFF
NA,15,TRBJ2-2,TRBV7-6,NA,TGTGCCAGCAGCCCTAGCTGGCCAAACACCGGGGAGCTGTTTTTT,CASSPSWPNTGELFF
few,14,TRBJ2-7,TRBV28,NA,TGTGCCAGCCAGCGCCCGGGGAGCTCCTACGAGCAGTACTTC,CASQRPGSSYEQYF
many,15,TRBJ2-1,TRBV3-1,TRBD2,TGTGCCAGCAGCTATAGCGGGAGGGCGTACAATGAGCAGTTCTTC,CASSYSGRAYNEQFF
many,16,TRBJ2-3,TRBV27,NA,TGTGCCAGCACCCCTTCGGGGATTTACTACACAGATACGCAGTATTTT,CASTPSGIYYTDTQYF
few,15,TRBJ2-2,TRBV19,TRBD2,TGTGCCAGTACCTTAGCGGGAGGGCCAACCGGGGAGCTGTTTTTT,CASTLAGGPTGELFF
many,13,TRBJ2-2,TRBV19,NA,TGTGCCAGTAGTATTCTAGCTCGGGGGGAGCTGTTTTTT,CASSILARGELFF
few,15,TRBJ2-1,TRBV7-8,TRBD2,TGTGCCAGCAGCTCGGGGGGTTTCTCCTACAATGAGCAGTTCTTC,CASSSGGFSYNEQFF
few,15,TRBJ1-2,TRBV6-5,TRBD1,TGTGCCAGCAGTTACTCGACAGGGGGCATCTATGGCTACACCTTC,CASSYSTGGIYGYTF
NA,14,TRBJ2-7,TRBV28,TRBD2,TGTGCCAGCGGCCCGGGACTAGCGGGGCTCGAGCAGTACTTC,CASGPGLAGLEQYF
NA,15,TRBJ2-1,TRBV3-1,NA,TGTGCCAGCAGCCAAGGGGGGGACAGTTACAATGAGCAGTTCTTC,CASSQGGDSYNEQFF
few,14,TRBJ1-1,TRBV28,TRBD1,TGTGCCAGCAGTTCCCAGGGGGAGAACACTGAAGCTTTCTTT,CASSSQGENTEAFF
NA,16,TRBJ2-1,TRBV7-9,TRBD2,TGTGCCAGCAGCTTAGCGATGGCGGGACTAGGGAATGAGCAGTTCTTC,CASSLAMAGLGNEQFF
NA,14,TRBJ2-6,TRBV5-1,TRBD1,TGCGCCAGCAGCTTGGAGCGGACAGGGAGTCTCCTGACTTTC,CASSLERTGSLLTF
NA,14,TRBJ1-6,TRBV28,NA,TGTGCCAGCAGTCTACAGAGGATTGGTTCACCCCTCCACTTT,CASSLQRIGSPLHF
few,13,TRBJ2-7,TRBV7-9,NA,TGTGCCAGCAGCAATCGGGTCCTCTACGAGCAGTACTTC,CASSNRVLYEQYF
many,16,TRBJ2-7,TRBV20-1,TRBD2,TGCAGTGCTCAGGGACTAGCGGGAACCCACTCCTACGAGCAGTACTTC,CSAQGLAGTHSYEQYF
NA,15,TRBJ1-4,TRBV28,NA,TGTGCCAGCAGTTCGAGACCCAGGACTAATGAAAAACTGTTTTTT,CASSSRPRTNEKLFF
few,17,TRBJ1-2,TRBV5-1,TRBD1,TGCGCCAGCAGCCCTGAACCGGGACAGCTCCGTAACTATGGCTACACCTTC,CASSPEPGQLRNYGYTF